The 16 T cell receptor beta chains in this list originate from one sample, sequenced in a study of cytomegalovirus exposure and HLA in healthy donors (dated by TCRdb to about 2017). The receptor library was made with the immunoSEQ multiplex PCR assay. The multiplex PCR relied on a mix of 60 forward primers for TCR Vbeta segments and 13 reverse primers for TCR Jbeta segments. Drawn from immuneACCESS, this table holds only the in-frame rearrangements with V and J called that TCRdb kept. Clones are partly lost; checked studies trace under half to an unresolved V gene and leave the rest unexplained. For this sample the table gives 110,000 or so clones, of which less than 80% were detected only once. More than 3.5% of the sample rests with the top ten. Sequencing input: PBMCs. The receptors were gathered from a woman in her 40s in good health and CMV-seropositive.

The rearrangement uses TRBV5-1 and TRBJ2-7, with a tentative D call TRBD1 (7 bases). V dropped 0 bases and J dropped 5 bases, with 15 bases sitting between them. The V gene's germline CDR1 is SGHRS and CDR2 YFSETQ. This CDR3 spans 15 amino acids. The DNA for the CDR3 is TGCGCCAGCAGCTTGGCCCGGGGCAGGGGGGACGAGCAGTACTTC. This codes for CASSLARGRGDEQYF.

This rearrangement joins TRBV5-1 to TRBJ2-7; maybe TRBD2 (6 bases). The germline V gene encodes CDR1 SGHRS and CDR2 YFSETQ. Trimming removed 4 bases at V and 7 bases at J, with 18 bases between. There are 14 residues in the CDR3. The CDR3 spells CASSPGTAGLEQYF. The CDR3 nucleotides are TGCGCCAGCAGCCCCGGGACTGCAGGACTGGAGCAGTACTTC.

The chain joins TRBV28 to TRBJ1-1; 7 bases agree with TRBD1. Trimming at V came to 5 bases and at J to 0 bases, leaving 12 bases not matched to a gene. The CDR3 spans 17 residues. Germline loops: CDR1 MDHEN, CDR2 SYDVKM. The CDR3 sequence: CASSQGDRTGMNTEAFF. The CDR3 region has the DNA TGTGCCAGCAGTCAAGGGGACAGAACCGGAATGAACACTGAAGCTTTCTTT.

Only one count was recorded for this clone. This rearrangement joins TRBV7-9 to TRBJ2-5, with D unclear. The J call is doubtful: the DNA matches TRBJ2-7 better. The CDR3 runs to 16 residues. The germline CDR1 and CDR2 sequences are SEHNR and FQNEAQ (reference sequence). The CDR3 sequence is CASSTRSAPGSYEQYF. Here the CDR3 DNA reads TGTGCCAGCAGCACCCGGAGCGCGCCCGGGTCCTACGAGCAGTACTTC.

This chain connects TRBV5-6 to TRBJ2-2, with 8 bases lining up with TRBD1. Germline trimming cut 2 bases from V and 1 base from J; bases unmatched to any gene: 1. Germline values: CDR1 SGHDT, CDR2 YYEEEE. This CDR3 has 15 amino acids. The CDR3: CASSFGTGNTGELFF. The CDR3 region has the DNA TGTGCCAGCAGCTTCGGGACAGGGAACACCGGGGAGCTGTTTTTT.

The J gene is TRBJ1-3, the V gene TRBV12-5, with D tentatively TRBD1 (5 bases). Looked up from germline, CDR1 is LGHNT and CDR2 is FRNRAP. V lost 9 bases, J lost 0 bases, and 9 bases lay in between. The CDR3 sequence is 13 residues long. The CDR3 sequence: CASGGSSGNTIYF. CDR3 in DNA: TGTGCTAGCGGGGGATCCTCTGGAAACACCATATATTTT.

The chain couples TRBV5-4 to TRBJ2-7; D is perhaps TRBD2 (6 bases). V shed 0 bases and J shed 5 bases, with 15 bases lying between them. Germline lookup yields CDR1 SGHNT and CDR2 YYREEE (reference sequence). The CDR3 sequence is 15 residues long. The CDR3, as DNA: TGTGCCAGCAGCTTGGCCCTAGCGAATACCCACGAGCAGTACTTC. Encoded protein: CASSLALANTHEQYF. Together with reference TRBV5-4 and TRBJ2-7, the CDR3 gives the full variable domain: ETGVTQSPTHLIKTRGQQVTLRCSSQSGHNTVSWYQQALGQGPQFIFQYYREEENGRGNFPPRFSGLQFPNYSSELNVNALELDDSALYLCASSLALANTHEQYFGPGTRLTVT.

In its sample, this clone was seen once. This rearrangement joins TRBV5-8 to TRBJ2-1; D is perhaps TRBD2 (6 bases). The CDR3 length is 17 residues. The germline CDR1 and CDR2 sequences are SGHTS and YDEGEE. V lost 10 bases, J lost 0 bases, and 23 bases lay in between. CDR3 coding DNA: TGTGCCTCAAGACTCGCGGGGAGCCCTAGCTCCTACAATGAGCAGTTCTTC. Translation: CASRLAGSPSSYNEQFF.

The V gene is TRBV5-1, the J gene TRBJ1-1; 9 positions match TRBD1. CDR3 length: 15 amino acids. The V and J ends lost 0 bases and 5 bases, in that order; junction bases with no gene match: 5. CDR1 and CDR2 from the germline V gene are SGHRS and YFSETQ. The CDR3, as DNA: TGCGCCAGCAGCTTGGGACAGGGGGGTCGGACTGAAGCTTTCTTT. Its protein product is CASSLGQGGRTEAFF.

This clone was seen only a few times. This chain uses TRBV2 with TRBJ1-6, with TRBD1 identical over 7 bases. Germline V CDR1 and CDR2: SNHLY, FYNNEI. CDR3 length: 15 amino acids. After removal of 5 bases from V and 2 bases from J, the junction contained 3 bases not matched to a gene. The CDR3 bases are TGTGCCAGCAGTTTGCAGGGGGCCTATAATTCACCCCTCCACTTT. Its protein product is CASSLQGAYNSPLHF. Full variable domain (missing parts from reference TRBV2 and TRBJ1-6): EPEVTQTPSHQVTQMGQEVILRCVPISNHLYFYWYRQILGQKVEFLVSFYNNEISEKSEIFDDQFSVERPDGSNFTLKIRSTKLEDSAMYFCASSLQGAYNSPLHFGNGTRLTVT.

The chain is built from TRBV7-9 and TRBJ2-1; D perhaps matches TRBD1 (6 bases). Per germline, CDR1 SEHNR and CDR2 FQNEAQ (reference sequence). Trimming removed 1 base at V and 8 bases at J, with 18 bases between. CDR3 size: 16 residues. The CDR3 protein is CASSLVVGRGSDEQFF. Written as DNA, the CDR3 is TGTGCCAGCAGCTTAGTCGTAGGCAGGGGAAGCGATGAGCAGTTCTTC. The full variable domain, with the rest looked up from reference TRBV7-9 and TRBJ2-1, is DTGVSQNPRHKITKRGQNVTFRCDPISEHNRLYWYRQTLGQGPEFLTYFQNEAQLEKSRLLSDRFSAERPKGSFSTLEIQRTEQGDSAMYLCASSLVVGRGSDEQFFGPGTRLTVL.

The chain carries TRBV6-4 and TRBJ2-1; TRBD2 matches 10 bases. CDR3 length: 14 amino acids. The ends lost 2 bases at V and 8 bases at J; junction bases unmatched: 3. The germline V gene has CDR1 MRHNA and CDR2 SNTAGT. As DNA, the CDR3 is TGTGCCAGCAGTGACAGCGGGGGGGCCTATGAGCAGTTCTTC. It encodes CASSDSGGAYEQFF.

The chain employs TRBV10-3 and TRBJ1-3; no definite D call. Trimming took 0 bases from V and 0 from J, leaving 21 bases between them. This CDR3 has 20 amino acids. The germline CDR1 and CDR2 sequences are ENHRY and SYGVKD. CDR3 in DNA: TGTGCCATCAGTGAGTCGAAGCCCGGGTCCTTTCGCTTCTCTGGAAACACCATATATTTT. This codes for CAISESKPGSFRFSGNTIYF.

The chain recombines TRBV6-1 with TRBJ1-2; a weak D match, TRBD1 (5 bases). This CDR3 comprises 16 residues. V was trimmed by 2 bases and J by 1 base, leaving 14 bases between them. Germline loops: CDR1 MNHNS, CDR2 SASEGT. Here the CDR3 DNA reads TGTGCCAGCAGTGAAAATCTGGCCGGGGGTAACTATGGCTACACCTTC. Residues: CASSENLAGGNYGYTF.

The genes are TRBV7-3 and TRBJ2-5; D is possibly TRBD2 (7 bases). The CDR3 is 17 amino acids. CDR1 SGHTA and CDR2 FQGTGA come from the germline V gene. Trimming removed 2 bases at V and 4 bases at J, with 20 bases between. The CDR3 reads CASSLGGGSGVGETQYF. The CDR3 nucleotides are TGTGCCAGCAGCTTAGGGGGCGGGAGCGGCGTTGGAGAGACCCAGTACTTC.

The CDR3 reads CASSLYEVNYEQYF. The DNA of the CDR3 is TGTGCCAGCAGCTTGTATGAGGTAAATTACGAGCAGTACTTC. V usage is TRBV5-6 and J usage is TRBJ2-5, with D uncertain. With the DNA end fitting TRBJ2-7 better, the J assignment may be wrong. The CDR3 totals 14 residues. CDR1 and CDR2 from the germline V gene are SGHDT and YYEEEE.